The following is a T cell receptor (beta chain) sequence with its context. CDR3 size: 15 residues. CDR1 and CDR2 (germline): MNHEY, SVGAGI. V was pared by 4 bases and J by 4 bases, with 16 bases between. These data originate in a study of blood T cell repertoires in COVID-19. Repertoires were generated with immunoSEQ multiplex PCR, while TCRdb's copy carries only in-frame clones and drops some. The repertoire holds fewer than 400,000 clones, with 80% to 90% as singletons. The sequence was obtained from a man aged 25-45 years who had recovered from COVID-19. The chain has TRBV6-5 and TRBJ1-1, with D perhaps TRBD1 (5 bases). The source material was PBMCs or T cells enriched from blood (not recorded which). CDR3: CASSFTPRQGTEAFF. CDR3 sequence (DNA): TGTGCCAGCAGTTTCACTCCTAGGCAGGGCACTGAAGCTTTCTTT.